These 18 T cell receptor beta chains were all obtained from the same sample, sequenced in a study of T cell repertoires in cytomegalovirus infection. MiXCR, run by TCRdb on the reads, gives a single entry per CDR3 protein. Of more than 400,000 distinct CDR3 sequences listed, about 30% are singletons. Sequenced input: PBMCs. Receptor source: a human donor in good health (CMV status not recorded). Some clones in this sample may be carry-over from other donors' samples.

At least ten counts were recorded for this clonotype. This chain connects TRBV7-9 to TRBJ1-3; 9 bases agree with TRBD1. Trimming took 5 bases from V and 4 from J; bases not matched to a gene: 12. This CDR3 has 17 amino acids. Germline CDR1 and CDR2: SEHNR and FQNEAQ (reference sequence). In DNA, the CDR3 is TGTGCCAGCAGCCCGAGTCCCGGGACAGGGACCGGAAACACCATATATTTT. This translates into CASSPSPGTGTGNTIYF.

This clonotype was detected a few times. A read error may produce the germline difference seen at one junction end. The chain uses TRBV7-7 and TRBJ2-5; 9 bases are shared with TRBD2. CDR3 size: 16 residues. Germline lookup yields CDR1 SSHAT and CDR2 FNYEAQ (reference sequence). CDR3 protein: CASSLGGSGSQETQYF. The CDR3 DNA follows: TGTGCTAGCAGCTTAGGCGGTAGCGGGAGTCAAGAGACCCAGTACTTC.

This clonotype was recorded many times. The gene calls are TRBV7-2 and TRBJ2-5; D unclear. Germline V gene data show CDR1 as SGHTA and CDR2 as FQGNSA. The CDR3 has 14 residues. Trimming took 5 bases from V and 1 from J, leaving 11 bases between them. The CDR3 DNA is TGTGCCAGCAGCCCGACGTGGGTCCAAGAGACCCAGTACTTC. The encoded protein is CASSPTWVQETQYF.

This clonotype was seen at least ten times. The chain links TRBV7-2 to TRBJ2-1, with 8 positions matching TRBD2. The CDR3 consists of 14 residues. V lost 4 bases, J lost 9 bases, and 8 bases stayed unmatched. Germline V CDR1 and CDR2: SGHTA, FQGNSA. CDR3: CASSWGLEVGEQFF. The DNA of the CDR3 is TGTGCCAGCAGCTGGGGACTAGAAGTGGGTGAGCAGTTCTTC.

CDR3 coding DNA: TGTGCCAGCAGTTCCACCCCAGGGGGAGAGACCCAGTACTTC. Its translation: CASSSTPGGETQYF. The chain combines TRBV6-2 or TRBV6-3 with TRBJ2-5, with 7 bases fitting TRBD1. Germline V gives CDR1 MNHEY, CDR2 SVGEGT. V gave up 4 bases and J gave up 4 bases; unmatched junction bases: 6. The CDR3 totals 14 residues.

This chain links TRBV12-3 or TRBV12-4 with TRBJ2-3; D remains ambiguous. This CDR3 is 15 amino acids long. V shed 5 bases and J shed 2 bases, with 14 bases lying between them. The CDR3: CASSLDLRSTDTQYF. The CDR3 nucleotides are TGTGCCAGCAGTCTCGACCTGCGATCCACAGATACGCAGTATTTT.

The chain carries TRBV20-1 and TRBJ1-6; TRBD1 is a possible D gene (5 bases). V lost 6 bases and J lost 8, with 14 bases in between. The CDR3 totals 13 residues. The V gene's germline CDR1 is DFQATT and CDR2 SNEGSKA (reference sequence). For the CDR3, the DNA is TGCAGTGCGGGAGGGAGGGGACATTCACCCCTCCACTTT. Translating it yields CSAGGRGHSPLHF.

This sequence joins TRBV7-2 and TRBJ1-4; D gene uncertain. The CDR3 consists of 14 residues. V lost 4 bases and J lost 2, with 8 bases in between. Germline CDR1 and CDR2: SGHTA and FQGNSA. The CDR3 is CASSSGFTNEKLFF. The CDR3 DNA is TGTGCCAGCAGCTCGGGGTTCACTAATGAAAAACTGTTTTTT.

The chain uses TRBV6-1 and TRBJ1-2; TRBD1 agrees at 8 bases. The germline CDR1 and CDR2 sequences are MNHNS and SASEGT. The CDR3 is 16 amino acids. Trimming cost V 7 bases and J 0 bases; bases outside gene matches: 10. CDR3 in amino acids: CASNPYETGANYGYTF. CDR3 nucleotides: TGTGCCAGCAACCCTTACGAGACAGGGGCTAACTATGGCTACACCTTC.

The sample holds many counts of this clonotype. The rearrangement links TRBV7-6 to TRBJ2-6; TRBD1 aligns across 10 bases. The CDR3 runs 19 residues. Per germline, CDR1 SGHVS and CDR2 FNYEAQ. Germline trimming cut 5 bases from V and 0 bases from J; bases unmatched to any gene: 10. The CDR3 is CASSPKMTGGSSGANVLTF. The CDR3 region has the DNA TGTGCCAGCAGCCCCAAAATGACAGGGGGCAGCTCTGGGGCCAACGTCCTGACTTTC.

Turning to this clonotype: Mismatch with germline at one junction end may stem from a read error. The chain combines TRBV20-1 with TRBJ2-4; tentative D call: TRBD2 (9 bases). Looked up from germline, CDR1 is DFQATT and CDR2 is SNEGSKA (reference sequence). The CDR3 runs 19 residues. The CDR3 sequence: CSDRDTGQGSSGTKNIQYF. CDR3 coding DNA: TGCAGTGATAGAGATACTGGACAGGGATCTAGCGGGACCAAAAACATTCAGTACTTC.

The chain joins TRBV28 to TRBJ2-7; D not resolved. CDR1 is MDHEN and CDR2 is SYDVKM in the germline V gene. This CDR3 spans 15 amino acids. V shed 6 bases and J shed 0 bases, with 15 bases lying between them. CDR3 in DNA: TGTGCCAGCAGCATGGGGTCGTTCAGCTCCTACGAGCAGTACTTC. Amino acid sequence: CASSMGSFSSYEQYF.

This clonotype turned up a few times. Here the CDR3 DNA reads TGTGCCAGTAGTATCTCACATCCCCACGAGCAGTACTTC. It yields the protein CASSISHPHEQYF. The chain joins TRBV19 to TRBJ2-7; D gene uncertain. V was trimmed by 3 bases and J by 5 bases, leaving 11 bases between them. Germline-derived CDR1 and CDR2 are LNHDA and SQIVND (reference sequence). The CDR3 has 13 amino acids.

This clonotype was counted between two and nine times. The chain uses TRBV7-2 and TRBJ2-3; D remains ambiguous. Germline CDR1 SGHTA, CDR2 FQGNSA. CDR3 size: 15 residues. V lost 2 bases to trimming and J lost 0 bases, with 9 bases between them. CDR3 nucleotide sequence: TGTGCCAGCAGCTTACAACACGGGAGCACAGATACGCAGTATTTT. The encoded protein is CASSLQHGSTDTQYF.

This clonotype was seen only a few times. This chain uses TRBV10-3 with TRBJ1-2; D unclear. Germline V gene sequence: CDR1 ENHRY, CDR2 SYGVKD. CDR3 size: 16 residues. V shed 0 bases and J shed 5 bases, with 16 bases lying between them. The CDR3 coding sequence is TGTGCCATCAGTGAGTCAGAAGGGCCAGCTTCTTATGGCTACACCTTC. Its protein is CAISESEGPASYGYTF.

This clonotype occurred many times. V is TRBV7-2 and J is TRBJ2-4, with TRBD2 matching over 10 bases. Germline assignment: CDR1 SGHTA and CDR2 FQGNSA. This CDR3 contains 15 residues. V lost 4 bases, J lost 5 bases, and 5 bases stayed unmatched. CDR3: CASSSTLAGENIQYF. The CDR3 nucleotides are TGTGCCAGCAGCTCGACTCTAGCGGGGGAAAACATTCAGTACTTC. Combining the CDR3 with reference TRBV7-2 and TRBJ2-4 gives the whole variable domain GAGVSQSPSNKVTEKGKDVELRCDPISGHTALYWYRQSLGQGLEFLIYFQGNSAPDKSGLPSDRFSAERTGGSVSTLTIQRTQQEDSAVYLCASSSTLAGENIQYFGAGTRLSVL.

The chain joins TRBV6-6 to TRBJ2-7; 8 bases map to TRBD1. The CDR3 contains 15 residues. From germline, CDR1 is MNHNY and CDR2 SVGAGI (reference sequence). V was clipped by 7 bases and J by 2 bases; unmatched bases: 10. The CDR3 reads CASKRETGAPYEQYF. CDR3 nucleotides: TGTGCCAGCAAGCGTGAGACAGGGGCCCCCTACGAGCAGTACTTC.

The count of this clonotype is one. The chain is built from TRBV4-3 and TRBJ1-4; D perhaps matches TRBD1 (5 bases). Germline V gene data show CDR1 as LGHNA and CDR2 as YSLEER. V was pared by 4 bases and J by 0 bases, with 12 bases between. This CDR3 has 16 residues. CDR3 sequence: CASSRGDGATNEKLFF. The CDR3 nucleotides read TGCGCCAGCAGCCGGGGGGACGGCGCAACTAATGAAAAACTGTTTTTT.